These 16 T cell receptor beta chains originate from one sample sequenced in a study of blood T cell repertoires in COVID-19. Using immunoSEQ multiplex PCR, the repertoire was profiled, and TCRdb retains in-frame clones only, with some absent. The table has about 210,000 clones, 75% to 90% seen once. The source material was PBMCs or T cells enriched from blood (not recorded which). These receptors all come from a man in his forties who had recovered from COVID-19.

CDR3 coding DNA: TGTGCCAGCAGCTCGGGACAGGGCCATCAGCCCCAGCATTTT. Protein sequence: CASSSGQGHQPQHF. V is TRBV5-8 and J is TRBJ1-5, with 9 bases fitting TRBD1. The germline V gene has CDR1 SGHTS and CDR2 YDEGEE. The CDR3 covers 14 residues. V shed 3 bases, J shed 5 bases, and the junction held 3 bases outside the gene matches.

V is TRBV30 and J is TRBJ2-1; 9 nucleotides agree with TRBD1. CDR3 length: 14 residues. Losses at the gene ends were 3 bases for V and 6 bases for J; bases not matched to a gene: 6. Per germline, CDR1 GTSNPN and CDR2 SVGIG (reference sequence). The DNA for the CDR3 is TGTGCCTGGAGCGGGACAGGGTATGGCAATGAGCAGTTCTTC. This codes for CAWSGTGYGNEQFF.

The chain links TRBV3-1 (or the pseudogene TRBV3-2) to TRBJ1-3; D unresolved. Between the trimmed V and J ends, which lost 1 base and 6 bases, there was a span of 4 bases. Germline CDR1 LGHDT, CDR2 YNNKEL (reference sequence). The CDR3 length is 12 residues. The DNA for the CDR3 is TGTGCCAGCAGCCAAGTAGTAAACACCATATATTTT. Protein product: CASSQVVNTIYF.

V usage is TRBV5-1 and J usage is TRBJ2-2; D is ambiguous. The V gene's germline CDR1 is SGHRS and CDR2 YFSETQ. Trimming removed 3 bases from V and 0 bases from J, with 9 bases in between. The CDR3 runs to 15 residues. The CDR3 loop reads CASSSQLANTGELFF. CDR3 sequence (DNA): TGCGCCAGCAGCTCCCAACTGGCGAACACCGGGGAGCTGTTTTTT. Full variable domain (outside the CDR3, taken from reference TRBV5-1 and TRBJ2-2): KAGVTQTPRYLIKTRGQQVTLSCSPISGHRSVSWYQQTPGQGLQFLFEYFSETQRNKGNFPGRFSGRQFSNSRSEMNVSTLELGDSALYLCASSSQLANTGELFFGEGSRLTVL.

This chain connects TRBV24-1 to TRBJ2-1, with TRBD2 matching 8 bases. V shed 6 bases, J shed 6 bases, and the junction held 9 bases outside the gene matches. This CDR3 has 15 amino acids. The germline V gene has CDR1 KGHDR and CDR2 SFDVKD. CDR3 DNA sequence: TGTGCCACCAGTCCCGGGGGGGTTGAGGTCAATGAGCAGTTCTTC. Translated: CATSPGGVEVNEQFF.

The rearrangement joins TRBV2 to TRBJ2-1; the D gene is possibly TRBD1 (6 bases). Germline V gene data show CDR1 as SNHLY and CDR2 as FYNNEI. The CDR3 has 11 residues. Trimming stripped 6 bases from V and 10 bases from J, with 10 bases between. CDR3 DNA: TGTGCCAGCAGCCATCAGGGGGAGCAGTTCTTC. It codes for CASSHQGEQFF.

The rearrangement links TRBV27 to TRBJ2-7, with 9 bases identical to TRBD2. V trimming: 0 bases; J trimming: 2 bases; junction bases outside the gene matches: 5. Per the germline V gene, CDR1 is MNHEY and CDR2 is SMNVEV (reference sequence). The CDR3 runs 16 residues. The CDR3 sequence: CASSLSAGGATYEQYF. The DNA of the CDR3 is TGTGCCAGCAGTTTATCGGCGGGAGGGGCCACCTACGAGCAGTACTTC.

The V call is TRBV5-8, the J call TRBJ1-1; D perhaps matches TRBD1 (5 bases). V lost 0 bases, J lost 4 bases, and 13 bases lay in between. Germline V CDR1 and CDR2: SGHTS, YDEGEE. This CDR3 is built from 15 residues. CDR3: CASSLAMGGSTEAFF. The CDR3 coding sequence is TGTGCCAGCAGCTTGGCCATGGGGGGAAGCACTGAAGCTTTCTTT.

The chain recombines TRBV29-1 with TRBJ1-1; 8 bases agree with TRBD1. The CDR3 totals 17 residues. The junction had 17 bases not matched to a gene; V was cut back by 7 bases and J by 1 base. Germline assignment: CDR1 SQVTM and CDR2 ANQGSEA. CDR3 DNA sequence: TGCAGCGCCAACACCCGACGACAGGGGACAGGGAACACTGAAGCTTTCTTT. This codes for CSANTRRQGTGNTEAFF.

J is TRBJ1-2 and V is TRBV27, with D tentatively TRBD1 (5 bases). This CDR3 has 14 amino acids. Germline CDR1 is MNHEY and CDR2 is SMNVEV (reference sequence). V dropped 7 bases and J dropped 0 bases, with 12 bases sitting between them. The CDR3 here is CASTSAGANYGYTF. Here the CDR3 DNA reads TGTGCCAGCACCTCGGCGGGGGCTAACTATGGCTACACCTTC.

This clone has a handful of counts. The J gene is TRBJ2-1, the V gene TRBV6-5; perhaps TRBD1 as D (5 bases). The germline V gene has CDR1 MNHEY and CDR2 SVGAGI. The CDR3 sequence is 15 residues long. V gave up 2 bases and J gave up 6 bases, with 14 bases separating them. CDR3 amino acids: CASSYGATRTNEQFF. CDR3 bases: TGTGCCAGCAGTTACGGGGCTACCCGTACCAATGAGCAGTTCTTC.

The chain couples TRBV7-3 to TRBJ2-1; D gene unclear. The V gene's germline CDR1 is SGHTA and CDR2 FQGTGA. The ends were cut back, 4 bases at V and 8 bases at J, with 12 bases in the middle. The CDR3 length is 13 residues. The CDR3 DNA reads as TGTGCCAGCAGCTCTCCGAGTGAGCATGAGCAGTTCTTC. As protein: CASSSPSEHEQFF.

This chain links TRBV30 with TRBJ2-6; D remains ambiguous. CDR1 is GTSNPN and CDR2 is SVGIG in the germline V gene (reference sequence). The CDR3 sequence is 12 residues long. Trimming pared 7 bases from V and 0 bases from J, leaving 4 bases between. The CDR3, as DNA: TGTGCCTCCAGCTCTGGGGCCAACGTCCTGACTTTC. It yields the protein CASSSGANVLTF.

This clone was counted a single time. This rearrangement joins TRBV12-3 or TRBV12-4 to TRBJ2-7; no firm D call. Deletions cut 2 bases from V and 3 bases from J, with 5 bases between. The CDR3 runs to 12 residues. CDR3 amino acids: CASSLSRYEQYF. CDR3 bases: TGTGCCAGCAGTTTATCCCGCTACGAGCAGTACTTC.

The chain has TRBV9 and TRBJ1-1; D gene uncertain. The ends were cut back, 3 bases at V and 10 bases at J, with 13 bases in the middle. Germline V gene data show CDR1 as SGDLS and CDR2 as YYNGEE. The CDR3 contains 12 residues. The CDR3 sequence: CASSADGVRAFF. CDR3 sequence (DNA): TGTGCCAGCAGCGCCGACGGGGTTAGAGCTTTCTTT.

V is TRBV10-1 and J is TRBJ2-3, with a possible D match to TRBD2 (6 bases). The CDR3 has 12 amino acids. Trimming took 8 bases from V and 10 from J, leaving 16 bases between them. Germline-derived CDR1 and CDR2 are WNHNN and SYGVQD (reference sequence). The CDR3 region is CASGDFSGPQYF. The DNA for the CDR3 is TGCGCCAGCGGGGATTTTAGCGGCCCGCAGTATTTT.